These 9 T cell receptor beta chains originate from one sample sequenced in a study of radiation and T cells in renal cell carcinoma. Here immunoSEQ multiplex PCR was the method, and the copy in TCRdb shows in-frame clones only, minus some. The sample comprises 15,000 to 20,000 clones, roughly 57% of which are singletons, and roughly a tenth rests with the top ten. Stated treatment: treatment-naive control, cytoreductive nephrectomy. The input for sequencing was tumor tissue, taken from a patient whose treatment was nephrectomy without radiotherapy. These receptors were obtained from a man aged 40-49 years with renal cell carcinoma.

The chain's CDR3 is CASSFTGGTEAFF. Written as DNA, the CDR3 is TGTGCCAGCAGCTTTACAGGGGGCACTGAAGCTTTCTTT. The chain is built from TRBV11-2 and TRBJ1-1; 8 positions agree with TRBD1. This CDR3 spans 13 amino acids. V dropped 3 bases and J dropped 4; count of bases not matched to a gene: 1. The germline V gene has CDR1 SGHAT and CDR2 FQNNGV.

This clone was found a few times. The rearrangement joins TRBV5-4 to TRBJ2-2; TRBD2 matches at 7 bases. Germline assignment: CDR1 SGHNT and CDR2 YYREEE (reference sequence). The CDR3 is 15 amino acids. The V gene end was trimmed by 4 bases and the J gene end by 0 bases; junction bases not matched to a gene: 3. The CDR3 is CASSAGGTNTGELFF. The CDR3 DNA sequence: TGTGCCAGCAGCGCCGGGGGGACGAACACCGGGGAGCTGTTTTTT. Using reference TRBV5-4 and TRBJ2-2 for the parts outside the CDR3, the full variable domain is ETGVTQSPTHLIKTRGQQVTLRCSSQSGHNTVSWYQQALGQGPQFIFQYYREEENGRGNFPPRFSGLQFPNYSSELNVNALELDDSALYLCASSAGGTNTGELFFGEGSRLTVL.

V is TRBV9 and J is TRBJ1-1; D gene unclear. Germline V lookup: CDR1 SGDLS, CDR2 YYNGEE. V lost 3 bases and J 5 bases, leaving 14 bases between the germline ends. This CDR3 has 14 amino acids. CDR3 region: CASSAREGGTEAFF. The CDR3 coding sequence is TGTGCCAGCAGCGCCCGAGAGGGAGGGACTGAAGCTTTCTTT.

Note on this clone: Relative to the germline gene, one junction end is altered; a read error may explain this. The chain recombines TRBV5-3 with TRBJ2-7, with D possibly matching TRBD2 (6 bases). TRBV5-3 has ORF status, its function being uncertain. The CDR3 runs to 13 residues. The CDR3 nucleotides are TGTGCCAGCAGCTTTACTAGCTGGGACGAGCAGTACTTC. Translated: CASSFTSWDEQYF.

This chain connects TRBV5-8 to TRBJ1-2, with D tentatively TRBD1 (5 bases). Germline V CDR1 and CDR2: SGHTS, YDEGEE. V lost 0 bases to trimming and J lost 7 bases, with 10 bases between them. This CDR3 spans 13 amino acids. The CDR3 bases are TGTGCCAGCAGCTTGGCCGCAGGGACTGGCTACACCTTC. This gives the protein CASSLAAGTGYTF. The full variable domain, in which reference TRBV5-8 and TRBJ1-2 provide the parts outside the CDR3, is EAGVTQSPTHLIKTRGQQATLRCSPISGHTSVYWYQQALGLGLQFLLWYDEGEERNRGNFPPRFSGRQFPNYSSELNVNALELEDSALYLCASSLAAGTGYTFGSGTRLTVV.

The chain uses TRBV19 and TRBJ2-2; D remains ambiguous. CDR3 length: 13 residues. Trimming took 5 bases from V and 4 from J, leaving 8 bases between them. From germline, CDR1 is LNHDA and CDR2 SQIVND (reference sequence). CDR3 amino acids: CASSERGTGELFF. The CDR3 region has the DNA TGTGCCAGTAGTGAACGAGGCACCGGGGAGCTGTTTTTT. The variable domain in full, with the rest retrieved from reference TRBV19 and TRBJ2-2, is DGGITQSPKYLFRKEGQNVTLSCEQNLNHDAMYWYRQDPGQGLRLIYYSQIVNDFQKGDIAEGYSVSREKKESFPLTVTSAQKNPTAFYLCASSERGTGELFFGEGSRLTVL.

The J gene is TRBJ2-1, the V gene TRBV28; 10 bases line up with TRBD2. After removal of 5 bases from V and 7 bases from J, the junction contained 5 bases not matched to a gene. The CDR3 length is 14 residues. Germline CDR1 reads MDHEN; CDR2 reads SYDVKM. The CDR3 protein is CASSSGGARNEQFF. In DNA form, the CDR3 reads TGTGCCAGCAGTAGCGGGGGGGCAAGGAATGAGCAGTTCTTC.

This clone rates as medium-sized. The chain employs TRBV2 and TRBJ1-2; D not resolved. The CDR3 is 13 amino acids. CDR1 is SNHLY and CDR2 is FYNNEI in the germline V gene. Trimming cost V 4 bases and J 5 bases, with 11 bases left between them. DNA of the CDR3: TGTGCCAGCAGTGTCAGTGGAGATTATGGCTACACCTTC. Translating gives CASSVSGDYGYTF.

The chain combines TRBV10-3 with TRBJ2-7; possibly TRBD1 for D (6 bases). There are 16 residues in the CDR3. Germline lookup yields CDR1 ENHRY and CDR2 SYGVKD. V was clipped by 6 bases and J by 0 bases, with 18 bases between them. CDR3 sequence: CAISKTGTNSSYEQYF. The DNA for the CDR3 is TGTGCCATCAGCAAGACCGGGACAAACAGCTCCTACGAGCAGTACTTC.